Below are 32 T cell receptor beta chains sequenced from a single sample in a study of cytomegalovirus exposure and HLA in healthy donors. Libraries were prepared by immunoSEQ multiplex PCR; TCRdb keeps only in-frame clonotypes and omits some of them. This repertoire shows 150,000 or so clones, 75% to 90% found once; its top ten account for 20% to 25%. The sequenced sample was PBMCs. The receptors were gathered from a man aged 18-30 years in good health and CMV-seropositive.

The V call is TRBV9, the J call TRBJ2-5; 11 bases are shared with TRBD2. Germline CDR1 is SGDLS and CDR2 is YYNGEE. The V segment lost 1 base and the J segment 2 bases; nucleotides outside the gene matches: 7. The CDR3 loop spans 17 amino acids. The CDR3 reads CASSVSPGLAGQETQYF. The CDR3 DNA is TGTGCCAGCAGCGTATCTCCAGGACTAGCGGGTCAAGAGACCCAGTACTTC.

The chain employs TRBV9 and TRBJ1-1; no clear D. The germline gives CDR1 SGDLS, CDR2 YYNGEE. Trimming left V 0 bases short and J 5 bases short, with 14 bases between. The CDR3 runs 15 residues. CDR3 in amino acids: CASSVDGGRGTEAFF. CDR3 DNA sequence: TGTGCCAGCAGCGTAGATGGAGGGAGAGGTACTGAAGCTTTCTTT.

The chain joins TRBV9 to TRBJ2-3; 15 positions match TRBD2. Germline CDR1 SGDLS, CDR2 YYNGEE. V lost 7 bases to trimming and J lost 12 bases; unmatched junction nucleotides: 12. The CDR3 covers 15 residues. The CDR3 DNA reads as TGTGCCAGCGGTCCTCCTGGACTAGCGGGAGGGCCCCAGTATTTT. Protein: CASGPPGLAGGPQYF.

The genes are TRBV4-1 and TRBJ1-5; D might be TRBD1 (5 bases). The CDR3 contains 15 residues. V was cut by 3 bases and J by 6 bases, with 15 bases left in between. Germline V CDR1 and CDR2: MGHRA, YSYEKL. CDR3 in amino acids: CASSQAGAGGQPQHF. The CDR3 DNA reads as TGCGCCAGCAGCCAGGCCGGAGCGGGGGGTCAGCCCCAGCATTTT.

The rearrangement uses TRBV5-4 and TRBJ2-1; 8 bases align to TRBD1. The CDR3 covers 14 residues. Germline assignment: CDR1 SGHNT and CDR2 YYREEE (reference sequence). With 2 bases clipped from V and 5 bases from J, the junction kept 3 bases outside the gene matches. The CDR3: CASSFPTGDNEQFF. Here the CDR3 DNA reads TGTGCCAGCAGCTTCCCGACAGGGGACAATGAGCAGTTCTTC.

The rearrangement links TRBV7-3 to TRBJ2-7, with D maybe TRBD1 (5 bases). The V end was cut by 5 bases, the J end by 0 bases, with 11 bases between. Germline V gives CDR1 SGHTA, CDR2 FQGTGA. This CDR3 has 14 residues. The CDR3 protein is CASSPNRSSYEQYF. The CDR3 nucleotides read TGTGCCAGCAGCCCCAACAGGAGCTCCTACGAGCAGTACTTC.

V usage is TRBV7-3 and J usage is TRBJ2-3, with 14 positions matching TRBD2. The germline CDR1 and CDR2 sequences are SGHTA and FQGTGA. The CDR3 consists of 18 residues. V was pared by 5 bases and J by 3 bases, with 10 bases of the junction left unmatched. CDR3 protein: CASSQNRLAGGSTDTQYF. Written as DNA, the CDR3 is TGTGCCAGCAGCCAAAACCGACTAGCGGGAGGGTCTACAGATACGCAGTATTTT.

This clone turned up a few times. The chain links TRBV7-2 to TRBJ2-7, with TRBD2 matching over 8 bases. The ends lost 0 bases at V and 2 bases at J; junction bases unmatched: 6. The germline CDR1 and CDR2 sequences are SGHTA and FQGNSA. CDR3 length: 16 amino acids. The CDR3 region is CASSLAGGRLPYEQYF. DNA for the CDR3: TGTGCCAGCAGCTTAGCGGGCGGGAGGCTACCCTACGAGCAGTACTTC.

This clone was observed a single time. This chain connects TRBV6-6 to TRBJ1-5; D not resolved. Germline V gives CDR1 MNHNY, CDR2 SVGAGI (reference sequence). The CDR3 has 13 amino acids. Trimming left V 6 bases short and J 0 bases short, with 6 bases between. Here the CDR3 reads CASRRDSNQPQHF. Here the CDR3 DNA reads TGTGCCAGCAGGAGAGATAGCAATCAGCCCCAGCATTTT.

This chain joins TRBV9 and TRBJ2-1; 14 bases match TRBD2. The germline V gene has CDR1 SGDLS and CDR2 YYNGEE. The V and J ends lost 0 bases and 5 bases, in that order; junction bases with no gene match: 7. The CDR3 contains 18 residues. CDR3 in amino acids: CASSVGLAGGPSDNEQFF. The CDR3, as DNA: TGTGCCAGCAGCGTAGGACTAGCGGGGGGGCCTTCCGACAATGAGCAGTTCTTC.

With regard to this clone: Other nucleotide sequences in the sample specify the same CDR3. This chain uses TRBV9 with TRBJ2-2, with 7 positions matching TRBD2. CDR3 length: 13 amino acids. Germline assignment: CDR1 SGDLS and CDR2 YYNGEE. V lost 10 bases to trimming and J lost 1 base; unmatched junction nucleotides: 4. CDR3 protein: CASGRENTGELFF. For the CDR3, the DNA is TGTGCCTCAGGGAGGGAGAACACCGGGGAGCTGTTTTTT.

The chain combines TRBV5-3 with TRBJ1-5; 7 positions agree with TRBD1. TRBV5-3 counts as an open reading frame of uncertain function. J lost 12 bases, V lost 10 bases, and 10 bases had no gene match. The CDR3 length is 11 residues. CDR3 sequence: CAGNRDRDQHF. CDR3 DNA sequence: TGTGCCGGTAACCGGGACAGAGACCAGCATTTT.

The chain has TRBV4-1 and TRBJ1-3; D gene uncertain. V lost 1 base, J lost 0 bases, and 7 bases lay in between. CDR1 is MGHRA, CDR2 YSYEKL, per germline. The length of the CDR3 is 15 residues. CDR3: CASSQVLSSGNTIYF. CDR3 DNA: TGCGCCAGCAGCCAAGTTCTCTCCTCTGGAAACACCATATATTTT.

The CDR3 DNA follows: TGTGCCAGCAGCCCGCGGCCCATGAGCGGGGAAGGGGCTAACTATGGCTACACCTTC. It is translated as CASSPRPMSGEGANYGYTF. The rearrangement links TRBV7-9 to TRBJ1-2, with D perhaps matching TRBD1 (5 bases). V was pared by 5 bases and J by 0 bases, with 25 bases between. This CDR3 region has 19 residues. Germline values: CDR1 SEHNR, CDR2 FQNEAQ (reference sequence). The full variable domain, rest sourced from reference TRBV7-9 and TRBJ1-2, is DTGVSQNPRHKITKRGQNVTFRCDPISEHNRLYWYRQTLGQGPEFLTYFQNEAQLEKSRLLSDRFSAERPKGSFSTLEIQRTEQGDSAMYLCASSPRPMSGEGANYGYTFGSGTRLTVV.

The chain combines TRBV2 with TRBJ2-7; TRBD2 aligns across 8 bases. Germline V gene sequence: CDR1 SNHLY, CDR2 FYNNEI. This CDR3 contains 17 residues. After removal of 0 bases from V and 0 bases from J, the junction contained 7 bases not matched to a gene. The CDR3 here is CASSEAVVAGHSYEQYF. CDR3 in DNA: TGTGCCAGCAGTGAAGCGGTAGTAGCGGGGCACTCCTACGAGCAGTACTTC.

The V gene is TRBV7-3, the J gene TRBJ1-2, with 10 bases matching TRBD1. The CDR3 sequence is 14 residues long. CDR1 and CDR2 (germline): SGHTA, FQGTGA. The trim removed 4 bases at V and 7 bases at J, leaving 6 bases unmatched. Written as DNA, the CDR3 is TGTGCCAGCAGCTCGGACAGGGGGAAAGGTGGCTACACCTTC. Translation: CASSSDRGKGGYTF.

The rearrangement links TRBV9 to TRBJ2-7; D unresolved. V lost 2 bases, J lost 2 bases, and 11 bases lay in between. CDR3 size: 14 residues. Germline loops: CDR1 SGDLS, CDR2 YYNGEE. The CDR3 is CASSVDNYAYEQYF. Here the CDR3 DNA reads TGTGCCAGCAGCGTTGACAATTACGCCTACGAGCAGTACTTC.

The chain is built from TRBV5-1 and TRBJ2-2; 8 bases fit TRBD1. CDR1 SGHRS and CDR2 YFSETQ come from the germline V gene. J lost 1 base, V lost 7 bases, and 3 bases had no gene match. The CDR3 is made up of 14 amino acids. The CDR3 DNA is TGCGCCAGCGGACAGGGCCTGAACACCGGGGAGCTGTTTTTT. Its protein is CASGQGLNTGELFF.

This rearrangement joins TRBV5-6 to TRBJ2-1; TRBD1 matches at 9 bases. With V trimmed by 2 bases and J by 6 bases, 3 bases remained unmatched. Germline lookup yields CDR1 SGHDT and CDR2 YYEEEE. This CDR3 has 14 amino acids. The CDR3 loop is CASSFGTGTNEQFF. The CDR3 nucleotides read TGTGCCAGCAGCTTCGGGACAGGGACCAATGAGCAGTTCTTC.

The rearrangement links TRBV18 to TRBJ1-2; TRBD1 aligns across 8 bases. Germline V gene data show CDR1 as KGHSH and CDR2 as LQKENI. The length of the CDR3 is 16 residues. With 4 bases clipped from V and 5 bases from J, the junction kept 12 bases outside the gene matches. The CDR3 DNA sequence: TGTGCCAGCTCACAGACCAGGGGGCAGGAACCATATGGCTACACCTTC. As protein: CASSQTRGQEPYGYTF.

This chain links TRBV6-5 with TRBJ2-7; tentatively, D is TRBD1 (6 bases). The CDR3 has 13 amino acids. Germline lookup yields CDR1 MNHEY and CDR2 SVGAGI. Trimming removed 3 bases at V and 7 bases at J, with 13 bases between. In DNA form, the CDR3 reads TGTGCCAGCAGTTATTCCCCAGGGGAAGAGCAGTACTTC. This codes for CASSYSPGEEQYF.

In this sample, this clone turned up many times. The DNA of the CDR3 is TGTGCCAGCAGCGGACAGGGGGGGTATGGCTACACCTTC. Its translation is CASSGQGGYGYTF. This rearrangement joins TRBV5-6 to TRBJ1-2; 10 positions match TRBD1. V lost 4 bases and J lost 5; bases outside the gene matches: 2. Germline CDR1 is SGHDT and CDR2 is YYEEEE. This CDR3 contains 13 residues.

The chain joins TRBV19 to TRBJ1-2; D is undetermined. V shed 3 bases and J shed 6 bases, with 11 bases lying between them. The CDR3 is 13 amino acids. CDR1 is LNHDA and CDR2 is SQIVND in the germline V gene (reference sequence). CDR3 protein: CASSMVRMDGYTF. CDR3 sequence (DNA): TGTGCCAGTAGTATGGTCAGGATGGATGGCTACACCTTC.

The chain uses TRBV6-6 and TRBJ1-1; 8 nucleotides match TRBD1. CDR1 is MNHNY, CDR2 SVGAGI, per germline (reference sequence). The ends lost 7 bases at V and 3 bases at J; junction bases unmatched: 7. This CDR3 is 14 amino acids long. This CDR3 reads CASTDRAGYTEAFF. The CDR3 coding sequence is TGTGCCAGCACGGACAGGGCGGGGTACACTGAAGCTTTCTTT.

The V gene is TRBV9, the J gene TRBJ1-2, with D possibly TRBD1 on 6 matching bases. Germline loops: CDR1 SGDLS, CDR2 YYNGEE. V was pared by 4 bases and J by 3 bases, with 13 bases between. CDR3 size: 14 residues. The CDR3 DNA reads as TGTGCCAGCAGCCTGGGGGGGGCCGACTATGGCTACACCTTC. Its protein is CASSLGGADYGYTF.

The chain recombines TRBV9 with TRBJ2-2; 16 positions agree with TRBD2. J lost 4 bases, V lost 3 bases, and 6 bases had no gene match. Germline V gives CDR1 SGDLS, CDR2 YYNGEE. This CDR3 is built from 18 residues. The CDR3 spells CASSEGLAGGLTTGELFF. The CDR3 nucleotides read TGTGCCAGCAGCGAGGGACTAGCGGGGGGGCTAACCACCGGGGAGCTGTTTTTT.

The V gene is TRBV15, the J gene TRBJ1-4; a weak D match, TRBD1 (5 bases). The CDR3 is 17 amino acids. Trimming took off 0 bases at V and 0 bases at J, with 11 bases between the two ends. Germline loops: CDR1 LNHNV, CDR2 YYDKDF (reference sequence). The CDR3 bases are TGTGCCACCAGCAGAGATCAAGCGGGGGCAACTAATGAAAAACTGTTTTTT. It specifies CATSRDQAGATNEKLFF.

In this sample, this clone turned up a few times. The rearrangement links TRBV29-1 to TRBJ1-2; perhaps TRBD1 as D (5 bases). The germline V gene encodes CDR1 SQVTM and CDR2 ANQGSEA. V gave up 6 bases and J gave up 2 bases, with 13 bases separating them. The CDR3 spans 13 residues. CDR3 amino acids: CSVTPSGNYGYTF. The CDR3 region has the DNA TGCAGCGTCACGCCGTCAGGGAACTATGGCTACACCTTC.

This chain joins TRBV7-6 and TRBJ1-2; unclear D gene. V lost 4 bases to trimming and J lost 4 bases, with 7 bases between them. Germline values: CDR1 SGHVS, CDR2 FNYEAQ. CDR3 size: 12 residues. This CDR3 reads CASSSGFYGYTF. DNA for the CDR3: TGTGCCAGCAGCTCCGGTTTCTATGGCTACACCTTC. The whole variable domain, remainder taken from reference TRBV7-6 and TRBJ1-2, is GAGVSQSPRYKVTKRGQDVALRCDPISGHVSLYWYRQALGQGPEFLTYFNYEAQQDKSGLPNDRFSAERPEGSISTLTIQRTEQRDSAMYRCASSSGFYGYTFGSGTRLTVV.

This clone has only one observation. This chain joins TRBV7-2 and TRBJ2-1; 7 positions agree with TRBD1. CDR1 and CDR2 (germline): SGHTA, FQGNSA. The CDR3 sequence is 15 residues long. The V segment lost 4 bases and the J segment 8 bases; nucleotides outside the gene matches: 11. The CDR3 sequence: CASSSRDSTGDEQFF. Here the CDR3 DNA reads TGTGCCAGCAGCTCCCGAGATTCCACAGGGGATGAGCAGTTCTTC.

The chain uses TRBV7-8 and TRBJ2-1, with 8 bases lining up with TRBD2. The CDR3 contains 16 residues. CDR1 is SGHVS, CDR2 FQNEAQ, per germline. V shed 5 bases, J shed 4 bases, and the junction held 10 bases outside the gene matches. CDR3 residues: CASSDLLAALYNEQFF. In DNA form, the CDR3 reads TGTGCCAGCAGCGACCTACTAGCGGCCCTGTACAATGAGCAGTTCTTC.

This sequence joins TRBV7-2 and TRBJ1-5; maybe TRBD1 (6 bases). Germline assignment: CDR1 SGHTA and CDR2 FQGNSA. Trimming took 1 base from V and 4 from J, leaving 14 bases between them. This CDR3 has 16 amino acids. CDR3 in DNA: TGTGCCAGCAGCTTAGACGGGGGGCTCGTGAATCAGCCCCAGCATTTT. This encodes CASSLDGGLVNQPQHF.